One and the same sample provided the 31 T cell receptor beta chains below, sequenced in a study of radiotherapy plus CTLA-4 blockade in lung cancer. Assay: immunoSEQ multiplex PCR; the TCRdb copy retains only in-frame clones and omits some. The table lists around 72,000 clones, roughly 78% of them singletons. The source material was peripheral blood, sampled from a patient treated with radiotherapy plus ipilimumab. These receptors were taken from a human donor with non-small cell lung cancer who had a complete response to radiotherapy plus ipilimumab.

The V call is TRBV13, the J call TRBJ2-7; 9 nucleotides line up with TRBD1. Germline trimming cut 5 bases from V and 5 bases from J; bases unmatched to any gene: 7. The CDR3 contains 14 residues. Germline lookup yields CDR1 PRHDT and CDR2 FYEKMQ (reference sequence). This chain's CDR3 is CASSRSNRGHEQYF. In nucleotides, the CDR3 is TGTGCCAGCAGCCGCTCGAACAGGGGGCACGAGCAGTACTTC.

The chain recombines TRBV6-1 with TRBJ1-1, with 7 nucleotides matching TRBD1. The V gene's germline CDR1 is MNHNS and CDR2 SASEGT. V gave up 5 bases and J gave up 6 bases; unmatched junction bases: 12. The CDR3 consists of 15 residues. The CDR3 is CASSRRQGGSPEAFF. The CDR3 nucleotides read TGTGCCAGCAGTCGACGACAGGGCGGATCCCCTGAAGCTTTCTTT.

The rearrangement links TRBV6-5 to TRBJ2-7; D is possibly TRBD1 (5 bases). V was clipped by 4 bases and J by 3 bases, with 16 bases between them. CDR3 length equals 15 residues. Germline V gene sequence: CDR1 MNHEY, CDR2 SVGAGI. The CDR3 DNA sequence: TGTGCCAGCAGTTCGGTCTCCCAAACAGGCTACGAGCAGTACTTC. Translated: CASSSVSQTGYEQYF.

This clone was seen just once. This chain links TRBV11-3 with TRBJ2-5, with D possibly TRBD2 on 7 matching bases. The CDR3 runs to 16 residues. V lost 1 base and J 2 bases, leaving 14 bases between the germline ends. Germline CDR1 and CDR2: SGHNT and YENEEA. The chain's CDR3 is CASSLGGGRQQETQYF. CDR3 coding DNA: TGTGCCAGCAGCTTAGGCGGGGGCCGGCAGCAAGAGACCCAGTACTTC.

CDR3 in DNA: TGCGCCAGCAGCCAAGGACTTTTTACAAACAGGGGGCACACCGGGGAGCTGTTTTTT. Encoded protein: CASSQGLFTNRGHTGELFF. The chain employs TRBV4-1 and TRBJ2-2; 9 bases fit TRBD1. Germline V gene data show CDR1 as MGHRA and CDR2 as YSYEKL. This CDR3 region has 19 residues. The ends lost 1 base at V and 3 bases at J; junction bases unmatched: 12.

The chain links TRBV2 to TRBJ1-2, with TRBD1 identical over 7 bases. Germline V gene sequence: CDR1 SNHLY, CDR2 FYNNEI. CDR3 length: 13 amino acids. With V trimmed by 4 bases and J by 8 bases, 7 bases remained unmatched. CDR3 sequence (DNA): TGTGCCAGCAGTGGACAGGGCCTAAGGGGCTACACCTTC. This codes for CASSGQGLRGYTF.

The rearrangement joins TRBV7-8 to TRBJ1-1, with unresolved D. Trimming stripped 3 bases from V and 1 base from J, with 3 bases between. Germline lookup yields CDR1 SGHVS and CDR2 FQNEAQ. The CDR3 length is 12 residues. This CDR3 reads CASSFPNTEAFF. The CDR3 nucleotides read TGTGCCAGCAGCTTCCCGAACACTGAAGCTTTCTTT.

This chain uses TRBV11-2 with TRBJ2-3; unclear D gene. From germline, CDR1 is SGHAT and CDR2 FQNNGV. V gave up 5 bases and J gave up 2 bases, with 11 bases separating them. The CDR3 has 14 amino acids. The CDR3 DNA is TGTGCCAGCAGCCCCTTATTCGTCACAGATACGCAGTATTTT. The encoded protein is CASSPLFVTDTQYF.

V usage is TRBV6-1 and J usage is TRBJ1-6; 7 bases map to TRBD1. CDR3 size: 13 residues. The trim removed 8 bases at V and 8 bases at J, leaving 6 bases unmatched. Germline loops: CDR1 MNHNS, CDR2 SASEGT. The CDR3 sequence: CASHQGGDSPLHF. As DNA, the CDR3 is TGTGCCAGCCACCAGGGGGGGGATTCACCCCTCCACTTT.

The gene calls are TRBV7-9 and TRBJ1-1, with D tentatively TRBD1 (6 bases). The germline gives CDR1 SEHNR, CDR2 FQNEAQ (reference sequence). The germline V and J ends were trimmed by 4 bases and 2 bases, with 8 bases remaining between them. This CDR3 spans 13 amino acids. The CDR3 sequence is CASSSRGNTEAFF. CDR3 DNA sequence: TGTGCCAGCAGCTCCAGGGGAAACACTGAAGCTTTCTTT. Together with reference TRBV7-9 and TRBJ1-1, the CDR3 gives the full variable domain: DTGVSQNPRHKITKRGQNVTFRCDPISEHNRLYWYRQTLGQGPEFLTYFQNEAQLEKSRLLSDRFSAERPKGSFSTLEIQRTEQGDSAMYLCASSSRGNTEAFFGQGTRLTVV.

V gene TRBV19 combines with J gene TRBJ1-6; no definite D call. The CDR3 consists of 13 residues. Germline CDR1 and CDR2: LNHDA and SQIVND (reference sequence). V lost 3 bases and J lost 14, with 14 bases in between. In DNA form, the CDR3 reads TGTGCCAGTAGTATGGTGAGACCCTTAACCCTCCACTTT. It codes for CASSMVRPLTLHF.

This clone was recorded a few times. The genes are TRBV27 and TRBJ1-2; unclear D gene. The germline V gene has CDR1 MNHEY and CDR2 SMNVEV (reference sequence). Trimming shortened V by 4 bases and J by 6 bases, and 15 bases separated the two germline ends. This CDR3 spans 14 amino acids. CDR3 nucleotides: TGTGCCAGCAGTTCTCAAGCTGTTGCGGATGGCTACACCTTC. Translating gives CASSSQAVADGYTF.

V is TRBV7-9 and J is TRBJ2-5; the D gene is possibly TRBD2 (6 bases). The CDR3 has 13 amino acids. Germline lookup yields CDR1 SEHNR and CDR2 FQNEAQ (reference sequence). V gave up 5 bases and J gave up 6 bases, with 13 bases separating them. The CDR3 region is CASSPSGTQTQYF. CDR3 sequence (DNA): TGTGCCAGCAGCCCCTCGGGGACTCAGACCCAGTACTTC.

V and J are TRBV30 and TRBJ1-2, with 10 bases that match TRBD1. Germline V CDR1 and CDR2: GTSNPN, SVGIG (reference sequence). The V and J ends lost 3 bases and 6 bases, in that order; junction bases with no gene match: 4. CDR3 length: 13 amino acids. The CDR3 coding sequence is TGTGCCTGGAGGATAGGACAGGGGGATGGCTACACCTTC. Its protein product is CAWRIGQGDGYTF. The entire variable domain, with the rest obtained from reference TRBV30 and TRBJ1-2, is as follows: SQTIHQWPATLVQPVGSPLSLECTVEGTSNPNLYWYRQAAGRGLQLLFYSVGIGQISSEVPQNLSASRPQDRQFILSSKKLLLSDSGFYLCAWRIGQGDGYTFGSGTRLTVV.

The chain carries TRBV19 and TRBJ2-2; TRBD1 might be the D (5 bases). Germline V gene lookup returns CDR1 LNHDA and CDR2 SQIVND (reference sequence). This CDR3 spans 15 amino acids. Trimming removed 3 bases from V and 6 bases from J, with 14 bases in between. The CDR3 spells CASSIAGRVAGELFF. The CDR3 nucleotides read TGTGCCAGTAGTATCGCTGGCAGGGTGGCCGGGGAGCTGTTTTTT.

The V call is TRBV18, the J call TRBJ1-2; D not certain. The CDR3 is made up of 14 amino acids. CDR1 and CDR2 (germline): KGHSH, LQKENI. The CDR3 DNA follows: TGTGCTGCTCGGAACCCAAACGGTAACTATGGCTACACCTTC. This translates into CAARNPNGNYGYTF.

This chain joins TRBV6-1 and TRBJ2-3, with D maybe TRBD1 (5 bases). There are 13 residues in the CDR3. Per germline, CDR1 MNHNS and CDR2 SASEGT. V gave up 6 bases and J gave up 3 bases, with 10 bases separating them. CDR3 in amino acids: CASSEKGTDTQYF. The CDR3 coding sequence is TGTGCCAGCAGCGAAAAGGGGACAGATACGCAGTATTTT.

This clone has just one count. The junction does not match germline at one end; this may be a read error. CDR3 sequence reads: CASRLGSRGNTEAFF. The CDR3 bases are TGCGCCAGCAGATTGGGGTCACGTGGCAACACTGAAGCTTTCTTT. V is TRBV5-1 and J is TRBJ1-1; D gene unclear. CDR1 SGHRS and CDR2 YFSETQ come from the germline V gene. CDR3 length equals 15 residues.

CDR3 DNA: TGTGCCAGTAGTACCGGCGATAGGAGTGAAGCTTTCTTT. Translation gives CASSTGDRSEAFF. V and J are TRBV19 and TRBJ1-1; D is unclear. Trimming shortened V by 4 bases and J by 7 bases, and 13 bases separated the two germline ends. This CDR3 contains 13 residues. The germline CDR1 and CDR2 sequences are LNHDA and SQIVND (reference sequence).

The chain links TRBV7-2 to TRBJ2-7; possibly TRBD2 for D (7 bases). The CDR3 contains 14 residues. Trimming removed 5 bases at V and 4 bases at J, with 15 bases between. Germline V gives CDR1 SGHTA, CDR2 FQGNSA. CDR3: CASSGWGGLYEQYF. The CDR3 nucleotides are TGTGCCAGCAGCGGGTGGGGGGGGCTGTACGAGCAGTACTTC.

The chain is built from TRBV30 and TRBJ2-5, with D possibly matching TRBD1 (6 bases). CDR3 size: 13 residues. The germline V gene has CDR1 GTSNPN and CDR2 SVGIG (reference sequence). Trimming stripped 8 bases from V and 7 bases from J, with 20 bases between. In DNA, the CDR3 is TGTGCCGAGGCGTGGGACACCTCTGGGACCCAGTACTTC. Residues: CAEAWDTSGTQYF. The full variable domain, its missing parts supplied by reference TRBV30 and TRBJ2-5, is SQTIHQWPATLVQPVGSPLSLECTVEGTSNPNLYWYRQAAGRGLQLLFYSVGIGQISSEVPQNLSASRPQDRQFILSSKKLLLSDSGFYLCAEAWDTSGTQYFGPGTRLLVL.

This clone appeared a few times. The chain has TRBV6-1 and TRBJ1-1, with 7 bases aligning to TRBD1. Germline CDR1 MNHNS, CDR2 SASEGT. V gave up 7 bases and J gave up 4 bases; unmatched junction bases: 6. The CDR3 sequence is 13 residues long. The CDR3 sequence: CASTSGQITEAFF. For the CDR3, the DNA is TGTGCCAGCACTTCGGGACAGATCACTGAAGCTTTCTTT.

This clone was observed a few times. V gene TRBV7-2 combines with J gene TRBJ1-1; D is perhaps TRBD1 (6 bases). V lost 9 bases and J 6 bases, leaving 23 bases between the germline ends. There are 15 residues in the CDR3. CDR1 is SGHTA, CDR2 FQGNSA, per germline. CDR3 amino acids: CASKLRTALAPEAFF. CDR3 bases: TGTGCCAGTAAACTAAGGACAGCCCTAGCACCTGAAGCTTTCTTT.

J is TRBJ1-2 and V is TRBV19, with D possibly TRBD1 on 6 matching bases. Trimming cost V 2 bases and J 5 bases, with 21 bases left between them. Germline V gene lookup returns CDR1 LNHDA and CDR2 SQIVND (reference sequence). CDR3 length: 17 residues. In DNA, the CDR3 is TGTGCCAGTAGTATAATCCAAACGGACAGTTATTTTTATGGCTACACCTTC. Amino acids: CASSIIQTDSYFYGYTF.

CDR3 bases: TGTGCCAGCAGCCGCGGACAGGGGGCGGATGGCTACACCTTC. Translating it yields CASSRGQGADGYTF. V gene TRBV11-3 combines with J gene TRBJ1-2; TRBD1 matches at 11 bases. The CDR3 is made up of 14 amino acids. Trimming cost V 5 bases and J 6 bases; bases outside gene matches: 5. The germline CDR1 and CDR2 sequences are SGHNT and YENEEA.

This rearrangement joins TRBV5-6 to TRBJ1-2; 9 bases map to TRBD1. The CDR3 length is 13 residues. Germline CDR1 and CDR2: SGHDT and YYEEEE. The V and J ends lost 4 bases and 7 bases, in that order; junction bases with no gene match: 5. The CDR3 spells CASSLGTGSGYTF. In DNA form, the CDR3 reads TGTGCCAGCAGCCTGGGGACAGGGAGTGGCTACACCTTC.

V gene TRBV7-8 combines with J gene TRBJ1-3; D unclear. This CDR3 spans 16 amino acids. Germline loops: CDR1 SGHVS, CDR2 FQNEAQ. V gave up 7 bases and J gave up 0 bases, with 16 bases separating them. For the CDR3, the DNA is TGTGCCAGCATTTCTAGCCGGGTGGTCTCTGGAAACACCATATATTTT. The encoded protein is CASISSRVVSGNTIYF.

This chain connects TRBV14 to TRBJ2-1; TRBD2 aligns across 11 bases. V was pared by 1 base and J by 8 bases, with 7 bases of the junction left unmatched. Germline V gene sequence: CDR1 SGHDN, CDR2 FVKESK. The CDR3 is 16 amino acids. The CDR3 sequence: CASSQAALAGVDEQFF. The CDR3 DNA reads as TGTGCCAGCAGCCAAGCGGCACTAGCGGGAGTCGATGAGCAGTTCTTC.

V usage is TRBV6-5 and J usage is TRBJ1-5; 8 nucleotides line up with TRBD1. The germline V gene encodes CDR1 MNHEY and CDR2 SVGAGI. V gave up 5 bases and J gave up 3 bases; unmatched junction bases: 3. This CDR3 is built from 14 residues. CDR3 sequence: CASSGTGYNQPQHF. The DNA of the CDR3 is TGTGCCAGCAGTGGGACAGGATACAATCAGCCCCAGCATTTT.

The chain is built from TRBV6-6 and TRBJ1-2; 8 nucleotides agree with TRBD1. Germline V lookup: CDR1 MNHNY, CDR2 SVGAGI (reference sequence). The CDR3 totals 14 residues. J lost 7 bases, V lost 5 bases, and 9 bases had no gene match. DNA of the CDR3: TGTGCCAGCAGTCGACAGGGGCAGGGGAGTGGCTACACCTTC. Translating it yields CASSRQGQGSGYTF.

V gene TRBV27 combines with J gene TRBJ2-5; 7 bases align to TRBD1. The CDR3 is 14 residues long. J lost 1 base, V lost 5 bases, and 4 bases had no gene match. Germline CDR1 reads MNHEY; CDR2 reads SMNVEV (reference sequence). The DNA for the CDR3 is TGTGCCAGCAGTCGTCGACAGGGCCAAGAGACCCAGTACTTC. Its protein product is CASSRRQGQETQYF.